Detailed here is one TCR beta chain. Its cognate antigen is unknown. This PCR relied on a set of 60 Vbeta primers and 13 Jbeta primers. Profiled with immunoSEQ multiplex PCR; TCRdb holds only in-frame clones, not every one. The data contain under 130,000 clones, about 59% of them singletons. CDR1 and CDR2 (germline): SGHNT, YYREEE (reference sequence). This CDR3 contains 14 residues. Trimming stripped 3 bases from V and 4 bases from J, with 13 bases between. The data originate from a study of cytomegalovirus exposure and HLA in healthy donors. Overall study results and limits: HLA allele associations emerged for 16,951 TCR beta sequences in a later analysis, at 0.05 false discovery rate.

Sequencing was done on a sample of PBMCs. The V gene is TRBV5-4, the J gene TRBJ1-2; a possible D gene is TRBD1 (5 bases). This clonotype was obtained from a young man in good health and CMV-seropositive. The CDR3 DNA reads as TGTGCCAGCAGCTCGCCGGGGGACGGCTATGGCTACACCTTC. It translates to CASSSPGDGYGYTF.